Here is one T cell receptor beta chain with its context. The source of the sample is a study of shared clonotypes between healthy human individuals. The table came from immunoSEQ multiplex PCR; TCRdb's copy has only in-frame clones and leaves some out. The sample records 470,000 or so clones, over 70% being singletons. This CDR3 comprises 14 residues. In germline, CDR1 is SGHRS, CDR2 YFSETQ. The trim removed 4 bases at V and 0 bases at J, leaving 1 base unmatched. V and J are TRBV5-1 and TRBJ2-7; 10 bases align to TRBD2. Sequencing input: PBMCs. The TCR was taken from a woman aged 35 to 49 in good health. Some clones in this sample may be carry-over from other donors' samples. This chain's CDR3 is CASSPSGSSYEQYF. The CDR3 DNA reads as TGCGCCAGCAGCCCTAGCGGGAGCTCCTACGAGCAGTACTTC.